One T cell receptor beta chain is described in this entry. No antigen is known for it. The V gene's germline CDR1 is MDHEN and CDR2 SYDVKM. Trimming took 1 base from V and 4 from J, leaving 13 bases between them. The CDR3 loop spans 15 amino acids. Some clones are missing from TCRdb's copy, which holds only in-frame ones; the method was immunoSEQ multiplex PCR. Of around 20,000 clones listed, around 90% were seen once; the top ten hold 0.55% to 0.85%. The data originate from a study of T cell repertoires and Cas9 in healthy adults. About the research overall: SpCas9-reactive CD4 and CD8 T cells were characterized for potency, cytotoxicity and lineage. Findings of the study overall: SpCas9-reactive effector T cells were reportedly restrained in vitro by SpCas9-reactive regulatory T cells.

The chain joins TRBV28 to TRBJ2-5; D is perhaps TRBD2 (5 bases). The sequenced sample consisted of CD4+ effector T cells (CD127+, CD25-, CD137-, CD154-) from PBMCs; culture status not recorded. The sequence was collected from a human donor in good health. CDR3 loop: CASSLSEVSPETQYF. CDR3 nucleotide sequence: TGTGCCAGCAGTTTATCGGAGGTTTCGCCAGAGACCCAGTACTTC.